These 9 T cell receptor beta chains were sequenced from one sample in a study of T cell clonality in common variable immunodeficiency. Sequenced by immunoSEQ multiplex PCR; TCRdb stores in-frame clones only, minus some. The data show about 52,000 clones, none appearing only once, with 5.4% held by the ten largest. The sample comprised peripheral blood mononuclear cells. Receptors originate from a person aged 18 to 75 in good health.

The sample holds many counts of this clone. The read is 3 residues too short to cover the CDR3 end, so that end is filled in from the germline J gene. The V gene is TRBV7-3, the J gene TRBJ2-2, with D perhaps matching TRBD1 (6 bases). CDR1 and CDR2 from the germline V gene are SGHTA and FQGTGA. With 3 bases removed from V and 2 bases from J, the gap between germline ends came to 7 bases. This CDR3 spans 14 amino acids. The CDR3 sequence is CASSLDRNTGELFF. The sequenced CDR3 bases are TGTGCCAGCAGCTTGGACAGAAACACCGGGGAG.

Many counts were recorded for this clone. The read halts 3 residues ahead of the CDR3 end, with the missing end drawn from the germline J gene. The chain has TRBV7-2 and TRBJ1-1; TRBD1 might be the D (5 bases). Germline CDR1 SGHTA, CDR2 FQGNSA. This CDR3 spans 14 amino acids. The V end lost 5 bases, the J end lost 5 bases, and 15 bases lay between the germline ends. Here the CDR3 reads CASSPPGGRTEAFF. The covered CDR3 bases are TGTGCCAGCAGCCCCCCGGGGGGTAGAACTGAA.

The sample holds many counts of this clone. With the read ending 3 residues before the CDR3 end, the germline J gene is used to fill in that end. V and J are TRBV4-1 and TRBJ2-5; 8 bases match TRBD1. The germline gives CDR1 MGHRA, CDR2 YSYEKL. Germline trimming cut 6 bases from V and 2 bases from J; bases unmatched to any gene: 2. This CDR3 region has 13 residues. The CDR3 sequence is CASRDRGQETQYF. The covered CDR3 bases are TGCGCCAGCAGAGACAGGGGACAAGAGACC.

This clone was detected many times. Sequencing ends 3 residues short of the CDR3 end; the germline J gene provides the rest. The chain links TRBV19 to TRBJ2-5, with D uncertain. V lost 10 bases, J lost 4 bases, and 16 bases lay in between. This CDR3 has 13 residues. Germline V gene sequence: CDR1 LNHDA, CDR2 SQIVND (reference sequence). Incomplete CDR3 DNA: TGTGCCACCTCGATCATAGCTGGAGAGACC. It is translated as CATSIIAGET. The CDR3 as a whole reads CATSIIAGETQYF.

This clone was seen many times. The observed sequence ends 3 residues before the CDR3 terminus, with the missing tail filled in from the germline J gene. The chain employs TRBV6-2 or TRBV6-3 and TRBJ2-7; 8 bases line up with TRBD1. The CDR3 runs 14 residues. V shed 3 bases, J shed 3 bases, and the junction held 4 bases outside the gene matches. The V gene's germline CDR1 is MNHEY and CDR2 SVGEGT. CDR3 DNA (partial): TGTGCCAGCAGTTATTACGACAGGGGCTACGAG. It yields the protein CASSYYDRGYE. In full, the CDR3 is CASSYYDRGYEQYF.

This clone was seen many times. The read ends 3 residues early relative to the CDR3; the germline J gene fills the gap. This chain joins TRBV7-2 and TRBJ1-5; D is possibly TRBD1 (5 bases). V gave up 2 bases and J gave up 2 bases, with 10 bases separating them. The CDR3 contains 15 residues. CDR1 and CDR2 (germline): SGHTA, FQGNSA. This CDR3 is CASSLSWGGNQPQHF. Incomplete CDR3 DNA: TGTGCCAGCAGCTTATCATGGGGGGGCAATCAGCCC.

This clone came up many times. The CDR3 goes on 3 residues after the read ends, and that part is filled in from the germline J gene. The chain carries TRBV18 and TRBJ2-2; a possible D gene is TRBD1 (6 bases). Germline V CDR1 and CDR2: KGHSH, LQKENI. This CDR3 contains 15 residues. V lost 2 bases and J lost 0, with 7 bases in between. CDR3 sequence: CASSPRTANTGELFF. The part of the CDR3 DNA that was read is TGTGCCAGCTCACCAAGGACAGCGAACACCGGGGAG.

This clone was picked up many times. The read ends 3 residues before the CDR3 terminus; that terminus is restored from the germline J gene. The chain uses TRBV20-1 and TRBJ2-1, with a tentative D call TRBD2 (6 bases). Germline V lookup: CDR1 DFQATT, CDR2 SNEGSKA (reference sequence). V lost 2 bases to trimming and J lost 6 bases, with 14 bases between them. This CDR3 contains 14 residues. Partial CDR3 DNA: TGCAGTGCTAGACTACGGAGGGGAGGCAATGAG. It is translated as CSARLRRGGNE. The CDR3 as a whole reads CSARLRRGGNEQFF.

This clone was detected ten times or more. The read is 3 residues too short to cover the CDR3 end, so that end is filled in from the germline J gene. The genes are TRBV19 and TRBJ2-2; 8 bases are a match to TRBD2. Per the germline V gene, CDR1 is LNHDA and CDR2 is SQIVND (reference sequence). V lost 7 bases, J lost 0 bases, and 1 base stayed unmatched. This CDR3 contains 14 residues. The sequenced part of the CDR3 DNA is TGTGCCAGTATACTAGCGGCGAACACCGGGGAG. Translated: CASILAANTGE. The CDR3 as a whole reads CASILAANTGELFF.